The entry that follows covers one T cell receptor beta chain sequence. Antigen unknown. The authors made TCR cDNA by 5'RACE template switching, adding a universal primer site and UMIs. TCRdb called the 5' RACE reads again in MiXCR, with one record for every CDR3 protein. The table includes about 300,000 distinct CDR3 sequences, almost 4% detected once. This record comes from a study of T cells after yellow fever vaccination. Study-wide findings and caveats: Clones from primary vaccination mostly reappeared after the booster (over 95% CD4, about 85% CD8). FACS-sorted repertoires might harbor abundant contaminating clonotypes from the bulk population.

Trimming shortened V by 2 bases and J by 13 bases, and 16 bases separated the two germline ends. Germline CDR1 reads SGHDT; CDR2 reads YYEEEE. The CDR3 consists of 14 residues. J is TRBJ1-6 and V is TRBV5-6; D is possibly TRBD1 (5 bases). The source was PBMCs, collected 5 days after the yellow fever booster vaccination. The sequence came from a man aged 18 to 30 who received the YFV17D yellow fever vaccine. CDR3 sequence (DNA): TGTGCCAGCAGCTTAGCGGGGCCCTGGACCCCCCTCCACTTT. As protein: CASSLAGPWTPLHF.